The clone carrying this TCR beta chain was seen many times. Documented time point: pre-sensitization, week 0. The treatment: therapeutic diphenylcyclopropenone sensitization with weekly scalp DPC. Attachment of unique molecular identifiers to individual cDNA molecules was performed in the library. TCRdb fed the RACE reads into MiXCR, producing one record per CDR3 protein. The profile covers approximately 60,000 distinct CDR3 sequences, with roughly 10% appearing a single time and approximately 9.9% taken by the ten largest. V lost 5 bases and J 8 bases, leaving 15 bases between the germline ends. Germline values: CDR1 LNHDA, CDR2 SQIVND (reference sequence). CDR3 size: 14 residues. These data come from a study of human T cells and chemical hapten exposure.

The starting material was whole blood, obtained in connection with sensitization to the hapten diphenylcyclopropenone (DPC). The genes are TRBV19 and TRBJ2-2; the D is unclear. This clonotype was sampled from a middle-aged man with alopecia areata. Some clones in this sample may be carry-over from other donors' samples. The CDR3 sequence is CASSHGDWRGELFF. DNA for the CDR3: TGTGCCAGTAGTCATGGTGACTGGCGGGGGGAGCTGTTTTTT.